Each of the 28 T cell receptor beta chains below was sequenced from the same sample in a study of T cell clonality in common variable immunodeficiency. Clones were sequenced by immunoSEQ multiplex PCR, and TCRdb holds only the in-frame ones, with some missing. This sample has more than 65,000 clones and no singletons, with about 0.8% in the ten largest. Sequencing input: peripheral blood mononuclear cells. These receptors came from a person aged 18 to 70 in good health.

This clone was counted many times. Read sequence stops 3 residues before the CDR3 end, and the germline J gene provides the missing end. This chain links TRBV5-1 with TRBJ2-2, with D possibly TRBD2 on 5 matching bases. The V end was cut by 6 bases, the J end by 0 bases, with 12 bases between. Germline CDR1 reads SGHRS; CDR2 reads YFSETQ. The CDR3 is 15 amino acids. The CDR3 bases that were read are TGCGCCAGCAACCTGGGAGCGGCGAACACCGGGGAG. Encoded protein: CASNLGAANTGE. The full CDR3 reads CASNLGAANTGELFF.

This clone was detected many times. The CDR3 loop is CSANRGITQYF. Incomplete CDR3 DNA: TGCAGTGCTAACAGGGGGATAACC. The V and J genes are TRBV20-1 and TRBJ2-5; 8 bases map to TRBD1. The read falls 3 residues short of the CDR3 end, and the missing part is taken from the germline J gene. The germline V gene encodes CDR1 DFQATT and CDR2 SNEGSKA (reference sequence). This CDR3 contains 11 residues.

This clone was seen repeatedly, ten times or more. CDR3 amino acids: CAWSGGDYGYTF. The part of the CDR3 DNA that was read is TGTGCCTGGAGTGGGGGCGACTATGGC. The chain is built from TRBV30 and TRBJ1-2, with D maybe TRBD1 (5 bases). The CDR3 goes on 3 residues after the read ends, and that part is filled in from the germline J gene. This CDR3 comprises 12 residues. Germline V gives CDR1 GTSNPN, CDR2 SVGIG (reference sequence). Trimming stripped 1 base from V and 3 bases from J, with 6 bases between.

This clone showed up many times. The part of the CDR3 DNA that was read is TGTGCCAGCAGCCGAGGGACATTAAGCACAGATACG. Its protein product is CASSRGTLSTDT. The entire CDR3 protein is CASSRGTLSTDTQYF. The gene calls are TRBV11-2 and TRBJ2-3; the D gene is possibly TRBD1 (6 bases). With the read ending 3 residues before the CDR3 end, the germline J gene is used to fill in that end. Per germline, CDR1 SGHAT and CDR2 FQNNGV. Trimming removed 5 bases at V and 0 bases at J, with 12 bases between. This CDR3 is 15 amino acids long.

This clone was counted ten times or more. The read falls 3 residues short of the CDR3 end, and the missing part is taken from the germline J gene. The V and J genes are TRBV19 and TRBJ2-1, with TRBD2 matching 7 bases. The CDR3 has 16 amino acids. Germline V CDR1 and CDR2: LNHDA, SQIVND (reference sequence). The V gene end was trimmed by 5 bases and the J gene end by 0 bases; junction bases not matched to a gene: 7. CDR3 sequence reads: CASSSSGRVSYNEQFF. The sequenced CDR3 bases are TGTGCCAGTAGTTCTAGCGGAAGGGTCTCCTACAATGAG. The whole variable domain, remainder taken from reference TRBV19 and TRBJ2-1, is DGGITQSPKYLFRKEGQNVTLSCEQNLNHDAMYWYRQDPGQGLRLIYYSQIVNDFQKGDIAEGYSVSREKKESFPLTVTSAQKNPTAFYLCASSSSGRVSYNEQFFGPGTRLTVL.

This clone was seen repeatedly, ten times or more. The read comes to an end 3 residues before the CDR3 does, leaving the germline J gene to fill in the end. The chain joins TRBV20-1 to TRBJ2-3; 11 bases map to TRBD2. Germline V gene sequence: CDR1 DFQATT, CDR2 SNEGSKA (reference sequence). CDR3 length: 17 residues. V shed 3 bases, J shed 7 bases, and the junction held 15 bases outside the gene matches. The DNA read from the CDR3 is TGCAGTGCTAGGGTTAGCGGGAGGGCCCACTACTGGAATACG. The encoded protein is CSARVSGRAHYWNT. The whole CDR3 protein reads CSARVSGRAHYWNTQYF.

This clone was detected ten times or more. The CDR3 end is not reached by the read, which stops 3 residues before it; the germline J gene fills it in. The chain has TRBV6-1 and TRBJ1-2; a weak D match, TRBD1 (5 bases). This CDR3 region has 14 residues. Germline V gene data show CDR1 as MNHNS and CDR2 as SASEGT. V shed 7 bases and J shed 0 bases, with 12 bases lying between them. The part of the CDR3 DNA that was read is TGTGCCAGCAATGATCAGGGAGCTAACTATGGC. It encodes CASNDQGANYG. The full CDR3 protein is CASNDQGANYGYTF.

This clone appeared many times. The read gets to within 3 residues of the CDR3 end, and the germline J gene fills in the rest. V usage is TRBV6-1 and J usage is TRBJ1-1; 7 bases match TRBD1. Germline loops: CDR1 MNHNS, CDR2 SASEGT. The CDR3 is made up of 15 amino acids. V gave up 4 bases and J gave up 0 bases; unmatched junction bases: 5. The CDR3 reads CASSGTGTVNTEAFF. The sequenced part of the CDR3 DNA is TGTGCCAGCAGTGGCACCGGGACAGTGAACACTGAA.

The sample holds many counts of this clone. The DNA ends 3 residues before the CDR3 does, and the rest of the CDR3 is filled in from the germline J gene. The V and J genes are TRBV7-3 and TRBJ2-1, with 9 bases that match TRBD2. V shed 5 bases, J shed 2 bases, and the junction held 4 bases outside the gene matches. The CDR3 is 15 residues long. CDR1 SGHTA and CDR2 FQGTGA come from the germline V gene. The CDR3: CASSGGTSPYNEQFF. The sequenced CDR3 bases are TGTGCCAGCAGCGGCGGGACTAGCCCCTACAATGAG.

This clone was counted ten times or more. The sequence runs out 3 residues before the end of the CDR3; the remainder is reconstructed from the germline J gene. V and J are TRBV10-3 and TRBJ1-4; 7 bases fit TRBD1. This CDR3 comprises 15 residues. The V gene end was trimmed by 2 bases and the J gene end by 3 bases; junction bases not matched to a gene: 3. CDR1 and CDR2 (germline): ENHRY, SYGVKD. The CDR3 bases that were read are TGTGCCATCAGTGAGCGGACAGGATCTAATGAAAAA. It yields the protein CAISERTGSNEK. The entire CDR3 protein reads CAISERTGSNEKLFF.

This clone was recorded at least ten times. The observed sequence ends 3 residues before the CDR3 terminus, with the missing tail filled in from the germline J gene. V gene TRBV10-1 combines with J gene TRBJ2-1, with 11 bases fitting TRBD2. This CDR3 is built from 13 residues. The ends lost 11 bases at V and 5 bases at J; junction bases unmatched: 5. Germline V gene data show CDR1 as WNHNN and CDR2 as SYGVQD (reference sequence). CDR3 bases read: TGCGCCGCTTCTAGCGGGGGGAACAATGAG. This gives the protein CAASSGGNNE. The whole CDR3 protein reads CAASSGGNNEQFF.

This clone was recorded many times. The read terminates 3 residues ahead of where the CDR3 ends, so the germline J gene completes it. The J gene is TRBJ2-7, the V gene TRBV4-1; D not resolved. The CDR3 runs 17 residues. V was cut by 1 base and J by 1 base, with 17 bases left in between. Germline values: CDR1 MGHRA, CDR2 YSYEKL. The part of the CDR3 DNA that was read is TGCGCCAGCAGCCAAGTGGATCTGGGCTTCCGTTCCTACGAG. Protein product: CASSQVDLGFRSYE. The entire CDR3 protein is CASSQVDLGFRSYEQYF.

In its sample, this clone was seen a few times. Here the CDR3 reads CASSLKQLANTGELFF. The sequenced CDR3 bases are TGTGCCAGCAGCTTAAAACAGCTTGCGAACACCGGGGAG. The chain recombines TRBV7-6 with TRBJ2-2; no clear D. Read data end 3 residues before the CDR3 end; the end is taken from the germline J gene. V gave up 2 bases and J gave up 0 bases, with 10 bases separating them. The germline V gene has CDR1 SGHVS and CDR2 FNYEAQ. The CDR3 loop spans 16 amino acids.

This clone was detected many times. Read coverage stops 3 residues before the CDR3 terminus; the germline J gene supplies the remainder. The same CDR3 can be traced to other DNA sequences in this sample. The chain carries TRBV20-1 and TRBJ2-3; 7 nucleotides agree with TRBD1. CDR1 is DFQATT, CDR2 SNEGSKA, per germline (reference sequence). The V segment lost 6 bases and the J segment 2 bases; nucleotides outside the gene matches: 11. The CDR3 covers 15 residues. Partial CDR3 DNA: TGCAGTGCCCGGGGACAGAGGATTTCCACAGATACG. Translating gives CSARGQRISTDT. The complete CDR3 reads CSARGQRISTDTQYF.

This clone was counted at least ten times. The DNA read from the CDR3 is TGTGCCAGCAGCGTACGAGGTGGCGGGACC. Protein product: CASSVRGGGT. In full, the CDR3 reads CASSVRGGGTQYF. The V call is TRBV7-8, the J call TRBJ2-5, with D unresolved. Read sequence stops 3 residues before the CDR3 end, and the germline J gene provides the missing end. The CDR3 is 13 amino acids. Germline CDR1 and CDR2: SGHVS and FQNEAQ. Trimming pared 5 bases from V and 7 bases from J, leaving 14 bases between.

A remark on this clone: The read ends 3 residues shy of where the CDR3 ends; the end is completed using the germline J gene. This rearrangement joins TRBV19 to TRBJ1-5; 8 nucleotides match TRBD1. This CDR3 contains 15 residues. The V segment lost 5 bases and the J segment 3 bases; nucleotides outside the gene matches: 6. CDR1 and CDR2 from the germline V gene are LNHDA and SQIVND (reference sequence). Partial CDR3 DNA: TGTGCCAGTAGTCCCGGACAGGGAGCCAATCAGCCC. It yields the protein CASSPGQGANQP. The full CDR3 reads CASSPGQGANQPQHF.

At least ten counts were recorded for this clone. The read stops 3 residues short of the end of the CDR3; the missing end is completed from the germline J gene. This rearrangement joins TRBV5-1 to TRBJ2-1; 7 bases agree with TRBD2. After removal of 2 bases from V and 0 bases from J, the junction contained 5 bases not matched to a gene. Looked up from germline, CDR1 is SGHRS and CDR2 is YFSETQ. This CDR3 has 16 amino acids. CDR3 region: CASSFTSGASYNEQFF. The DNA read from the CDR3 is TGCGCCAGCAGCTTCACAAGCGGGGCCTCCTACAATGAG.

The sample holds many counts of this clone. The read comes to an end 3 residues before the CDR3 does, leaving the germline J gene to fill in the end. This chain uses TRBV12-3 or TRBV12-4 with TRBJ1-4; tentatively, D is TRBD1 (5 bases). The CDR3 sequence is 14 residues long. V was pared by 8 bases and J by 1 base, with 11 bases between. The sequenced CDR3 bases are TGTGCCAGCGCCACTCAGGGAACTAATGAAAAA. It is translated as CASATQGTNEK. The full CDR3 sequence reads CASATQGTNEKLFF.

This clone has a count of ten or more. The read comes to an end 3 residues before the CDR3 does, leaving the germline J gene to fill in the end. The chain has TRBV12-3 or TRBV12-4 and TRBJ2-1; 9 nucleotides line up with TRBD2. The CDR3 has 16 amino acids. Trimming removed 1 base from V and 3 bases from J; junction bases left unmatched: 4. CDR3 DNA (partial): TGTGCCAGCAGTTTAGGCGCGGGAGGGGGCTACAATGAG. Translating it yields CASSLGAGGGYNE. The entire CDR3 protein is CASSLGAGGGYNEQFF.

There are many counts of this clone. Coverage ceases 3 residues before the CDR3 finishes, and the germline J gene fills in the end. The V gene is TRBV30, the J gene TRBJ2-3; D call uncertain. CDR1 is GTSNPN, CDR2 SVGIG, per germline (reference sequence). The V gene lost 0 bases and the J gene lost 2 bases, with 9 bases spanning the gap. This CDR3 spans 14 amino acids. The CDR3 reads CAWSVPLLTDTQYF. CDR3 DNA (partial): TGTGCCTGGAGTGTACCACTGCTCACAGATACG. The whole variable domain, remainder taken from reference TRBV30 and TRBJ2-3, is SQTIHQWPATLVQPVGSPLSLECTVEGTSNPNLYWYRQAAGRGLQLLFYSVGIGQISSEVPQNLSASRPQDRQFILSSKKLLLSDSGFYLCAWSVPLLTDTQYFGPGTRLTVL.

This clone was observed many times. The CDR3 extends 3 residues past the end of the read, so its final part is completed from the germline J gene. The genes are TRBV7-6 and TRBJ1-1; maybe TRBD1 (5 bases). Germline V gene data show CDR1 as SGHVS and CDR2 as FNYEAQ. The V and J ends lost 5 bases and 1 base respectively, with 11 bases between them. This CDR3 is 14 amino acids long. The sequenced part of the CDR3 DNA is TGTGCCAGCAGCCCACGGGACTGGAACACTGAA. Its protein product is CASSPRDWNTE. The entire CDR3 is CASSPRDWNTEAFF.

This clone was observed at least ten times. The read comes to an end 3 residues before the CDR3 does, leaving the germline J gene to fill in the end. The same CDR3 can be traced to other DNA sequences in this sample. This chain joins TRBV9 and TRBJ2-7, with 7 positions matching TRBD2. CDR3 size: 14 residues. Germline V CDR1 and CDR2: SGDLS, YYNGEE. J lost 0 bases, V lost 0 bases, and 0 bases had no gene match. CDR3 sequence reads: CASSVGGSSYEQYF. The sequenced part of the CDR3 DNA is TGTGCCAGCAGCGTAGGCGGGAGCTCCTACGAG. The full variable domain, with the rest looked up from reference TRBV9 and TRBJ2-7, is DSGVTQTPKHLITATGQRVTLRCSPRSGDLSVYWYQQSLDQGLQFLIQYYNGEERAKGNILERFSAQQFPDLHSELNLSSLELGDSALYFCASSVGGSSYEQYFGPGTRLTVT.

This clone showed up many times. The CDR3 end lies 3 residues beyond the end of the read and is filled in from the germline J gene. This sequence joins TRBV5-8 and TRBJ2-3; no firm D call. This CDR3 has 13 amino acids. CDR1 is SGHTS, CDR2 YDEGEE, per germline. V was pared by 4 bases and J by 2 bases, with 8 bases between. CDR3 bases read: TGTGCCAGCAGCGAGACTCCCACAGATACG. Its protein product is CASSETPTDT. The whole CDR3 protein reads CASSETPTDTQYF.

This clone occurred many times. Read coverage stops 3 residues before the CDR3 terminus; the germline J gene supplies the remainder. V and J are TRBV7-2 and TRBJ1-1, with TRBD1 matching over 7 bases. This CDR3 spans 15 amino acids. Germline CDR1 SGHTA, CDR2 FQGNSA. Here the CDR3 reads CASSLRQRTGLGAFF. CDR3 bases read: TGTGCCAGCAGCTTAAGGCAAAGGACAGGCCTAGGA.

This clone was observed at least ten times. The CDR3 extends 3 residues past the end of the read, so its final part is completed from the germline J gene. V is TRBV7-8 and J is TRBJ2-3, with 13 bases aligning to TRBD2. In germline, CDR1 is SGHVS, CDR2 FQNEAQ. The J segment lost 6 bases and the V segment lost 3 bases, leaving 6 bases of the junction unmatched. CDR3 size: 16 residues. The sequenced CDR3 bases are TGTGCCAGCAGCTTCCGGCCACTAGCGGGAGGGGATACG. Amino acids: CASSFRPLAGGDT. The whole CDR3 sequence is CASSFRPLAGGDTQYF.

This clone has more than one count but fewer than ten. Only one base separates this from a far larger clonotype, so it likely reflects a read error. The read falls 3 residues short of the CDR3 end, and the missing part is taken from the germline J gene. The V and J genes are TRBV19 and TRBJ2-3; perhaps TRBD2 as D (6 bases). The CDR3 has 15 amino acids. The germline V gene encodes CDR1 LNHDA and CDR2 SQIVND (reference sequence). Incomplete CDR3 DNA: TGTGCCGGTAGTATGGCAGCTAGCGGCACAGATACG. Its protein product is CAGSMAASGTDT. The CDR3 reads in full as CAGSMAASGTDTQYF.

There are many counts of this clone. The read stops 3 residues short of the end of the CDR3; the missing end is completed from the germline J gene. This sequence joins TRBV7-8 and TRBJ2-1; tentative D call: TRBD2 (6 bases). The V gene's germline CDR1 is SGHVS and CDR2 FQNEAQ. There are 17 residues in the CDR3. Trimming stripped 0 bases from V and 4 bases from J, with 16 bases between. CDR3 sequence: CASSLAPRLVGYNEQFF. The sequenced part of the CDR3 DNA is TGTGCCAGCAGCTTAGCCCCTCGACTAGTGGGATACAATGAG.

This clone was recorded at least ten times. The sequence runs out 3 residues before the end of the CDR3; the remainder is reconstructed from the germline J gene. This chain uses TRBV30 with TRBJ2-2, with a possible D match to TRBD1 (6 bases). Germline values: CDR1 GTSNPN, CDR2 SVGIG (reference sequence). The CDR3 is made up of 15 amino acids. V lost 0 bases and J 7 bases, leaving 15 bases between the germline ends. The sequenced part of the CDR3 DNA is TGTGCCTGGAGTGTAGGGCCAGGGGAATACGGGGAG. Its protein product is CAWSVGPGEYGE. The whole CDR3 protein reads CAWSVGPGEYGELFF. The full variable domain, rest sourced from reference TRBV30 and TRBJ2-2, is SQTIHQWPATLVQPVGSPLSLECTVEGTSNPNLYWYRQAAGRGLQLLFYSVGIGQISSEVPQNLSASRPQDRQFILSSKKLLLSDSGFYLCAWSVGPGEYGELFFGEGSRLTVL.